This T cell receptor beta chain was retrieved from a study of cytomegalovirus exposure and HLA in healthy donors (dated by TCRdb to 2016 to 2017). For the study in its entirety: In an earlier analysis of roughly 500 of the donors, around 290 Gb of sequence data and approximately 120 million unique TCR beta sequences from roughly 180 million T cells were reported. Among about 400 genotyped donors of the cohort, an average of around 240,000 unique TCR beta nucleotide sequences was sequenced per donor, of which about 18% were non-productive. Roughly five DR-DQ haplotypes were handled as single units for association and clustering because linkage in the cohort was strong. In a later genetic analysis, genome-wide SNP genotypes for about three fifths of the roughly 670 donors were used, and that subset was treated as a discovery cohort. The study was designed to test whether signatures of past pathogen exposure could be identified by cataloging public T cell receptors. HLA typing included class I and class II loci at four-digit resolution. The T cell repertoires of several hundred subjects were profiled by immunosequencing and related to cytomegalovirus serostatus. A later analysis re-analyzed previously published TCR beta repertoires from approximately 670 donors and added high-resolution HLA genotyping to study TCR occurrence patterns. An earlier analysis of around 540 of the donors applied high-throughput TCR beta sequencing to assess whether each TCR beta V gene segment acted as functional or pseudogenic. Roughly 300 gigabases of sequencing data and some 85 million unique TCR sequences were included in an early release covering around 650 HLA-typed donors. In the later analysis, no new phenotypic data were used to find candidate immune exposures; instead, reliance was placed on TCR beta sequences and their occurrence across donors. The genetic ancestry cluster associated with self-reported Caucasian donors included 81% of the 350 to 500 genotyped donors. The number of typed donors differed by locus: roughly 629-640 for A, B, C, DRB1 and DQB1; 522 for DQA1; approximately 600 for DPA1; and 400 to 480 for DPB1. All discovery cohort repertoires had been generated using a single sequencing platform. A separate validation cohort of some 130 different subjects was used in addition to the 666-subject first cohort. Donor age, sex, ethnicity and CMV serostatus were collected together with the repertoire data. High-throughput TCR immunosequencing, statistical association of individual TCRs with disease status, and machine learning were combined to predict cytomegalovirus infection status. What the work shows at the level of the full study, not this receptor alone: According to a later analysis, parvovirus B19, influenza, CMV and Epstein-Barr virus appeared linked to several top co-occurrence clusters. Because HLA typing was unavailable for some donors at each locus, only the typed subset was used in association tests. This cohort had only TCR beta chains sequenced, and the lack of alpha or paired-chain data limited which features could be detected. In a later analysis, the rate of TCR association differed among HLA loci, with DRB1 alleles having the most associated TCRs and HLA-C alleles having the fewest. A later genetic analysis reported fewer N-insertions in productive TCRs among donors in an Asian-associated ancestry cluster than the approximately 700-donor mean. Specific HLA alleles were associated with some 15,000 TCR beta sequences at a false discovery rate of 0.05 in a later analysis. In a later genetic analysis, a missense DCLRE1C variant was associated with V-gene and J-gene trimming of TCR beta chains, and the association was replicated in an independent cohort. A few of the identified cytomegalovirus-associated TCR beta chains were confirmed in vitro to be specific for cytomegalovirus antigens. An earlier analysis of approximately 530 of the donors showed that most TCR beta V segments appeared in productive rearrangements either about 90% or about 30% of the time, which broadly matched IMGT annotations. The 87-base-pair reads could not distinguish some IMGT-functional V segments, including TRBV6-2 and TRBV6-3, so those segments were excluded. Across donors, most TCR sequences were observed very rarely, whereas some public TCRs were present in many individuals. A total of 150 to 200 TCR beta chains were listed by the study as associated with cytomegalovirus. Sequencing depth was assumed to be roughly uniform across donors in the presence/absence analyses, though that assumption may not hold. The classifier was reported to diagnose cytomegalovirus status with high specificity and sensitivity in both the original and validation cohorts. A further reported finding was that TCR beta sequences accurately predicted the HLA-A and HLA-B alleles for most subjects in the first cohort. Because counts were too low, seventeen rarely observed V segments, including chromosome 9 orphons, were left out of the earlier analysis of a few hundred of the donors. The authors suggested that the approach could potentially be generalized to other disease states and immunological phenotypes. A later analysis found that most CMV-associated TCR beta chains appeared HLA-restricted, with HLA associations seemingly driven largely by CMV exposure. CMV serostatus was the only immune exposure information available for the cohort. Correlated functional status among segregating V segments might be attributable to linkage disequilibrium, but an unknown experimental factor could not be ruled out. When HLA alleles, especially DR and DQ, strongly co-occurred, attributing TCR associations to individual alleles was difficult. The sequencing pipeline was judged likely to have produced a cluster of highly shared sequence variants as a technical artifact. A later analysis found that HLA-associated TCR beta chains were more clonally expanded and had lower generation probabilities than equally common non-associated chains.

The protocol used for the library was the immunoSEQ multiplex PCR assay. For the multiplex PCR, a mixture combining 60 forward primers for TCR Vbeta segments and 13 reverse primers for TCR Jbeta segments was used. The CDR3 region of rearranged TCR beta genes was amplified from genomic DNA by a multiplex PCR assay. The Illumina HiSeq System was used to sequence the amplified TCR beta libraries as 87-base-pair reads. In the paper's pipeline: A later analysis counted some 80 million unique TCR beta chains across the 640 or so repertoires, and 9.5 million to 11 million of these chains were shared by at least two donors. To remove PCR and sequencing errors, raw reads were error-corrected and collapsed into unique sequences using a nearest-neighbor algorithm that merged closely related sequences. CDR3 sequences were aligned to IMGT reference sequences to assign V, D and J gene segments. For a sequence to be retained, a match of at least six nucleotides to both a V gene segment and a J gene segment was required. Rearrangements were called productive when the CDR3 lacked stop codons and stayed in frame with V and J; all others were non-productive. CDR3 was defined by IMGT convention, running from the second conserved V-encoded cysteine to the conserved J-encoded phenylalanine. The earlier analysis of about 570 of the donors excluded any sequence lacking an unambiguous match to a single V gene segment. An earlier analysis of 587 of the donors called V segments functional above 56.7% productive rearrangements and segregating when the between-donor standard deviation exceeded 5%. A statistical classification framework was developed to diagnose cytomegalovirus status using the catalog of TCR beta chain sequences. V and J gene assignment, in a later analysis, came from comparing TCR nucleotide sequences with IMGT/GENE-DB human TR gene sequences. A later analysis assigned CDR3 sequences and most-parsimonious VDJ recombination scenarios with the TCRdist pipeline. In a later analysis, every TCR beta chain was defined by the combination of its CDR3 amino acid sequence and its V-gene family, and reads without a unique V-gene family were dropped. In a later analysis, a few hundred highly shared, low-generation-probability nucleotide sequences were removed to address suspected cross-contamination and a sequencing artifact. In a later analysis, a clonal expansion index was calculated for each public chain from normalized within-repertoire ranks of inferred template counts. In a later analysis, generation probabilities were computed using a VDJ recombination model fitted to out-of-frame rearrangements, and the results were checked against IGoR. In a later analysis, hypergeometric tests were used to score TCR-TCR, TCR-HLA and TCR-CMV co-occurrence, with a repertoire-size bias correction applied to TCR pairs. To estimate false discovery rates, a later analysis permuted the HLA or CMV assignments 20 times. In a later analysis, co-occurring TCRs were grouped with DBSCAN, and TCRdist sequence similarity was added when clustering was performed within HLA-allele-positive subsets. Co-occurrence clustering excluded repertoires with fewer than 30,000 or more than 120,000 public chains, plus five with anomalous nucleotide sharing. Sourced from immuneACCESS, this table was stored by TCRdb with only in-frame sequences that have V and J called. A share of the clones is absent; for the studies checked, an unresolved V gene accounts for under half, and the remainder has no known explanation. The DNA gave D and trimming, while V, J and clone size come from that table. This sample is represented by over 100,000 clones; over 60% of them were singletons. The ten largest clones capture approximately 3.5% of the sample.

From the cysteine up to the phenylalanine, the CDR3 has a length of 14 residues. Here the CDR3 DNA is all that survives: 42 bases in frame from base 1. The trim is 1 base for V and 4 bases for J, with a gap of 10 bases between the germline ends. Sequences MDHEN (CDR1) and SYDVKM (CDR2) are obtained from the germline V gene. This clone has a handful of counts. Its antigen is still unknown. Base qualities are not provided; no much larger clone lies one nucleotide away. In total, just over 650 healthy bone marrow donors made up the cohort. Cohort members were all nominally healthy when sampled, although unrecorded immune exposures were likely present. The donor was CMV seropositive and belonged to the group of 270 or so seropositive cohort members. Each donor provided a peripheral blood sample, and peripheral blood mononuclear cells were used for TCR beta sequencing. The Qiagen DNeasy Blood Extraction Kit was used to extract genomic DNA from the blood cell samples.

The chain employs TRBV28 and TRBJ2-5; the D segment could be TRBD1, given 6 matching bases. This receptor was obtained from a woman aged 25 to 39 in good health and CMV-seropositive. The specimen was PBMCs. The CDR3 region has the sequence CASSLYTGTETQYF. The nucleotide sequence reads TGTGCCAGCAGTTTATACACAGGGACAGAGACCCAGTACTTC.